The 14 T cell receptor beta chains below all came from one sample that was sequenced in a study of a mutant IDH1 vaccine in newly diagnosed glioma. Time point defined: week 23, last vaccination. Vaccination used 300 ug of mutant IDH1 20-mer peptide per dose, with topical imiquimod. Their antigen targets remain unknown. Measured with immunoSEQ multiplex PCR; TCRdb has only the in-frame clones, and not every one. The sample carries about 64,000 clones, 70% to 90% recorded once. This specimen was PBMCs, taken from a glioma patient whose treatment included an IDH1 peptide vaccine. These receptors all come from a man younger than 40 with glioma.

The chain is built from TRBV6-5 and TRBJ1-5; a possible D gene is TRBD1 (6 bases). The CDR3 loop spans 15 amino acids. Germline CDR1 and CDR2: MNHEY and SVGAGI. Trimming left V 6 bases short and J 3 bases short, with 15 bases between. The CDR3 bases are TGTGCCAGCAGATCACGCAGGGGCGACAATCAGCCCCAGCATTTT. It is translated as CASRSRRGDNQPQHF.

This rearrangement joins TRBV5-5 to TRBJ1-2, with D perhaps TRBD1 (5 bases). Germline values: CDR1 SGHKS, CDR2 YYEKEE (reference sequence). The CDR3 loop spans 15 amino acids. The germline V and J ends were trimmed by 0 bases and 2 bases, with 11 bases remaining between them. The CDR3 sequence is CASSLVAGPNYGYTF. CDR3 sequence (DNA): TGTGCCAGCAGCTTGGTGGCAGGGCCCAACTATGGCTACACCTTC.

This clone was counted once. The rearrangement uses TRBV29-1 and TRBJ2-1; D might be TRBD2 (6 bases). The germline gives CDR1 SQVTM, CDR2 ANQGSEA. V lost 3 bases to trimming and J lost 6 bases, with 9 bases between them. The CDR3 loop spans 12 amino acids. The CDR3 here is CSVDRGGNEQFF. The CDR3 region has the DNA TGCAGCGTTGACCGGGGAGGCAATGAGCAGTTCTTC.

The DNA of the CDR3 is TGCGCCAGCAGCGTCGGACAGGGTGGAAGTCAGCCCCAGCATTTT. Protein product: CASSVGQGGSQPQHF. This sequence joins TRBV5-1 and TRBJ1-5, with 8 bases that match TRBD1. This CDR3 spans 15 amino acids. J was trimmed by 6 bases and V by 4 bases; bases with no gene match: 9. CDR1 SGHRS and CDR2 YFSETQ come from the germline V gene.

CDR3 amino acids: CASSVNRADLYEQYF. The CDR3 region has the DNA TGTGCCAGTAGTGTAAATCGGGCTGACTTATACGAGCAGTACTTC. The chain uses TRBV19 and TRBJ2-7, with unresolved D. Germline V gene sequence: CDR1 LNHDA, CDR2 SQIVND (reference sequence). Trimming removed 5 bases from V and 4 bases from J, with 18 bases in between. This CDR3 is built from 15 residues.

This clone was recorded a few times. V is TRBV9 and J is TRBJ2-1, with 9 bases aligning to TRBD2. V shed 4 bases, J shed 8 bases, and the junction held 10 bases outside the gene matches. The CDR3 is 15 residues long. CDR1 is SGDLS and CDR2 is YYNGEE in the germline V gene. DNA for the CDR3: TGTGCCAGCAGCTCGCGTAGGGGACTAGCCTATGAGCAGTTCTTC. Amino acids: CASSSRRGLAYEQFF.

The chain carries TRBV19 and TRBJ1-2; no reliable D call. This CDR3 comprises 14 residues. The germline CDR1 and CDR2 sequences are LNHDA and SQIVND (reference sequence). Trimming shortened V by 3 bases and J by 7 bases, and 15 bases separated the two germline ends. The CDR3: CASSIGEIRRGYTF. In nucleotides, the CDR3 is TGTGCCAGTAGTATTGGAGAAATACGGCGTGGCTACACCTTC. Using reference TRBV19 and TRBJ1-2 for the parts outside the CDR3, the full variable domain is DGGITQSPKYLFRKEGQNVTLSCEQNLNHDAMYWYRQDPGQGLRLIYYSQIVNDFQKGDIAEGYSVSREKKESFPLTVTSAQKNPTAFYLCASSIGEIRRGYTFGSGTRLTVV.

The chain uses TRBV18 and TRBJ2-3; D is undetermined. V was pared by 6 bases and J by 4 bases, with 11 bases between. Germline CDR1 and CDR2: KGHSH and LQKENI. This CDR3 contains 13 residues. CDR3 in amino acids: CASSDTIADTQYF. In nucleotides, the CDR3 is TGTGCCAGCTCCGACACGATCGCAGATACGCAGTATTTT. Supplemented by reference TRBV18 and TRBJ2-3, the full variable domain reads NAGVMQNPRHLVRRRGQEARLRCSPMKGHSHVYWYRQLPEEGLKFMVYLQKENIIDESGMPKERFSAEFPKEGPSILRIQQVVRGDSAAYFCASSDTIADTQYFGPGTRLTVL.

This clone has more than one count but fewer than ten. This chain connects TRBV15 to TRBJ1-1; D uncertain. Trimming took off 8 bases at V and 6 bases at J, with 22 bases between the two ends. This CDR3 region has 15 residues. CDR1 is LNHNV, CDR2 YYDKDF, per germline (reference sequence). CDR3: CATSRGWPLKAEAFF. DNA for the CDR3: TGTGCCACCTCCAGAGGGTGGCCCTTGAAGGCTGAAGCTTTCTTT.

This chain links TRBV29-1 with TRBJ1-5, with a weak D call TRBD1 (6 bases). Germline assignment: CDR1 SQVTM and CDR2 ANQGSEA. Trimming cost V 6 bases and J 4 bases, with 13 bases left between them. The CDR3 is 13 amino acids. The CDR3 DNA follows: TGCAGCGTGACTCAGGGGACTAATCAGCCCCAGCATTTT. Translated: CSVTQGTNQPQHF. Supplemented by reference TRBV29-1 and TRBJ1-5, the full variable domain reads SAVISQKPSRDICQRGTSLTIQCQVDSQVTMMFWYRQQPGQSLTLIATANQGSEATYESGFVIDKFPISRPNLTFSTLTVSNMSPEDSSIYLCSVTQGTNQPQHFGDGTRLSIL.

The J gene is TRBJ2-7, the V gene TRBV29-1; 9 bases match TRBD1. Germline V CDR1 and CDR2: SQVTM, ANQGSEA. V was pared by 7 bases and J by 6 bases, with 10 bases of the junction left unmatched. The CDR3 loop spans 13 amino acids. CDR3 loop: CSARGGQGGEQYF. CDR3 DNA sequence: TGCAGCGCCCGAGGGGGACAGGGAGGCGAGCAGTACTTC.

The chain links TRBV30 to TRBJ1-2; 7 nucleotides align to TRBD1. Germline CDR1 and CDR2: GTSNPN and SVGIG (reference sequence). J lost 2 bases, V lost 5 bases, and 8 bases had no gene match. The CDR3 consists of 14 residues. CDR3 bases: TGTGCCTGGTGGCCCGGACAGGACAACTATGGCTACACCTTC. It encodes CAWWPGQDNYGYTF.

The rearrangement joins TRBV2 to TRBJ1-5; 7 nucleotides align to TRBD1. Looked up from germline, CDR1 is SNHLY and CDR2 is FYNNEI. The CDR3 has 16 residues. The ends lost 7 bases at V and 0 bases at J; junction bases unmatched: 9. The CDR3 protein is CASTRQGRNSNQPQHF. For the CDR3, the DNA is TGTGCCAGCACCCGACAGGGTCGGAATAGCAATCAGCCCCAGCATTTT.

This chain links TRBV28 with TRBJ1-5; D remains ambiguous. CDR1 MDHEN and CDR2 SYDVKM come from the germline V gene. V was trimmed by 5 bases and J by 7 bases, leaving 9 bases between them. The CDR3 has 12 amino acids. Here the CDR3 reads CASSPPRQPQHF. Written as DNA, the CDR3 is TGTGCCAGCAGTCCCCCCCGACAGCCCCAGCATTTT.